Each of the 15 T cell receptor beta chains below was sequenced from the same sample in a study of ipilimumab plus nivolumab after autologous stem cell transplantation. Profiling relied on immunoSEQ multiplex PCR, and the TCRdb table lists in-frame clones only, not all of them. The data contain 20,000 to 25,000 clones, 77% of them singletons. The source was PBMCs, collected in a trial of ipilimumab plus nivolumab as post-transplant consolidation. The receptors derive from a male donor with diffuse large B-cell lymphoma.

The J gene is TRBJ1-6, the V gene TRBV5-1, with 7 bases matching TRBD1. The CDR3 consists of 14 residues. V shed 4 bases and J 6 bases; nucleotides not matched to a gene: 4. Germline CDR1 reads SGHRS; CDR2 reads YFSETQ. The CDR3 spells CASSPGTANSPLHF. The CDR3 bases are TGCGCCAGCAGCCCCGGGACAGCTAATTCACCCCTCCACTTT.

J is TRBJ1-1 and V is TRBV11-2, with unresolved D. The germline V and J ends were trimmed by 2 bases and 2 bases, with 9 bases remaining between them. Germline values: CDR1 SGHAT, CDR2 FQNNGV. The length of the CDR3 is 14 residues. CDR3 DNA sequence: TGTGCCAGCAGCTTACAGATTATTAACACTGAAGCTTTCTTT. It is translated as CASSLQIINTEAFF.

The gene calls are TRBV6-1 and TRBJ2-1, with D perhaps matching TRBD1 or TRBD2 (6 bases each). This CDR3 comprises 13 residues. The V gene lost 4 bases and the J gene lost 9 bases, with 13 bases spanning the gap. Germline CDR1 MNHNS, CDR2 SASEGT. The CDR3 sequence is CASSGERGVEQFF. CDR3 coding DNA: TGTGCCAGCAGTGGGGAGAGGGGGGTTGAGCAGTTCTTC.

A few counts support this clone. The chain joins TRBV2 to TRBJ2-1, with 13 nucleotides matching TRBD2. This CDR3 has 14 amino acids. Germline V gives CDR1 SNHLY, CDR2 FYNNEI. V trimming: 6 bases; J trimming: 7 bases; junction bases outside the gene matches: 3. This chain's CDR3 is CASRTSGGWNEQFF. The CDR3, as DNA: TGTGCCAGCAGGACTAGCGGGGGGTGGAATGAGCAGTTCTTC. Based on the CDR3 plus reference TRBV2 and TRBJ2-1, the full variable domain is EPEVTQTPSHQVTQMGQEVILRCVPISNHLYFYWYRQILGQKVEFLVSFYNNEISEKSEIFDDQFSVERPDGSNFTLKIRSTKLEDSAMYFCASRTSGGWNEQFFGPGTRLTVL.

The chain employs TRBV4-2 and TRBJ2-2; tentative D call: TRBD1 (6 bases). Trimming left V 1 base short and J 5 bases short, with 11 bases between. Per germline, CDR1 LGHNA and CDR2 YNFKEQ. The CDR3 runs 15 residues. This CDR3 is CASSQVTGRTGELFF. Written as DNA, the CDR3 is TGTGCCAGCAGCCAAGTGACAGGTCGGACCGGGGAGCTGTTTTTT.

The chain links TRBV6-5 to TRBJ2-3; either TRBD1 or TRBD2 may fit D (6 bases each). This CDR3 has 12 residues. V lost 10 bases, J lost 8 bases, and 16 bases lay in between. Germline V lookup: CDR1 MNHEY, CDR2 SVGAGI. The CDR3 DNA reads as TGTGCCACCCAATCACAGGGAGGTACGCAGTATTTT. Its protein product is CATQSQGGTQYF.

This chain links TRBV14 with TRBJ2-2, with TRBD2 matching over 8 bases. Germline values: CDR1 SGHDN, CDR2 FVKESK. Trimming cost V 0 bases and J 12 bases; bases outside gene matches: 3. The CDR3 extends over 13 amino acids. In DNA form, the CDR3 reads TGTGCCAGCAGCCAAGATCCGGGAGGGCAGCTGTTTTTT. Translation: CASSQDPGGQLFF.

The chain uses TRBV6-1 and TRBJ2-7; TRBD1 might be the D (5 bases). V was pared by 0 bases and J by 2 bases, with 14 bases between. CDR1 MNHNS and CDR2 SASEGT come from the germline V gene. The CDR3 is 16 amino acids. The CDR3 loop reads CASSEAPARGPYEQYF. The CDR3 region has the DNA TGTGCCAGCAGTGAAGCGCCGGCTAGGGGCCCCTACGAGCAGTACTTC.

The chain is built from TRBV9 and TRBJ2-5, with 9 bases that match TRBD1. Germline trimming cut 4 bases from V and 4 bases from J; bases unmatched to any gene: 11. There are 16 residues in the CDR3. CDR1 SGDLS and CDR2 YYNGEE come from the germline V gene. Here the CDR3 reads CASSSQPGQGVETQYF. CDR3 bases: TGTGCCAGCAGCTCCCAACCGGGACAGGGTGTAGAGACCCAGTACTTC.

This chain links TRBV29-1 with TRBJ2-5; D may be TRBD2 (5 bases). Per germline, CDR1 SQVTM and CDR2 ANQGSEA. Trimming took off 1 base at V and 6 bases at J, with 15 bases between the two ends. The CDR3 is 14 amino acids. CDR3 region: CSVEAPSLVQTQYF. Here the CDR3 DNA reads TGCAGCGTTGAAGCACCTAGCCTCGTACAGACCCAGTACTTC. The complete variable domain, with remaining parts taken from reference TRBV29-1 and TRBJ2-5, reads SAVISQKPSRDICQRGTSLTIQCQVDSQVTMMFWYRQQPGQSLTLIATANQGSEATYESGFVIDKFPISRPNLTFSTLTVSNMSPEDSSIYLCSVEAPSLVQTQYFGPGTRLLVL.

The V gene is TRBV7-2, the J gene TRBJ2-5; D unclear. Germline-derived CDR1 and CDR2 are SGHTA and FQGNSA. This CDR3 is 14 amino acids long. V was trimmed by 2 bases and J by 0 bases, leaving 7 bases between them. The chain's CDR3 is CASSLSTYQETQYF. The CDR3 DNA follows: TGTGCCAGCAGCTTAAGTACGTACCAAGAGACCCAGTACTTC.

The V and J genes are TRBV5-8 and TRBJ2-1; 7 bases map to TRBD1. Germline lookup yields CDR1 SGHTS and CDR2 YDEGEE. The CDR3 consists of 16 residues. V trimming: 0 bases; J trimming: 3 bases; junction bases outside the gene matches: 6. CDR3 nucleotide sequence: TGTGCCAGCAGCTTGGACAGGGGAAATCTCTACAATGAGCAGTTCTTC. It translates to CASSLDRGNLYNEQFF.

V is TRBV19 and J is TRBJ1-1, with a possible D match to TRBD1 (5 bases). Germline CDR1 and CDR2: LNHDA and SQIVND (reference sequence). V was trimmed by 4 bases and J by 6 bases, leaving 21 bases between them. The CDR3 is made up of 16 amino acids. The CDR3 reads CASSKVRTRLGAEAFF. The CDR3 DNA is TGTGCCAGTAGTAAGGTCCGGACTAGATTGGGGGCTGAAGCTTTCTTT.

CDR3 nucleotides: TGTGCCAGCAGCTTAGGTGTTTCAGGGAGGGGCACTGAAGCTTTCTTT. Protein product: CASSLGVSGRGTEAFF. The V and J genes are TRBV7-9 and TRBJ1-1; tentative D call: TRBD1 (5 bases). This CDR3 is built from 16 residues. The germline gives CDR1 SEHNR, CDR2 FQNEAQ (reference sequence). Trimming stripped 1 base from V and 4 bases from J, with 16 bases between.

Only a few counts were recorded for this clone. V and J are TRBV7-8 and TRBJ1-2, with D maybe TRBD1 (6 bases). This CDR3 contains 15 residues. Germline assignment: CDR1 SGHVS and CDR2 FQNEAQ. Deletions cut 4 bases from V and 0 bases from J, with 12 bases between. This CDR3 is CASSSEGGANYGYTF. CDR3 in DNA: TGTGCCAGCAGCTCAGAAGGGGGAGCTAACTATGGCTACACCTTC.